This T cell receptor (beta chain) was recorded in a study of CD8+CD57+ T cells in acquired aplastic anemia. The CDR3 is made up of 14 amino acids. Germline loops: CDR1 LNHDA, CDR2 SQIVND (reference sequence). V lost 7 bases, J lost 4 bases, and 6 bases stayed unmatched. Sequencing was done on patients that had shown CD8+CD57+ cell expansion by flow cytometry. As a group, the patients uniformly had severe acquired aplastic anemia. Whole-study findings and limits: The study identified almost 30 CD8+ CDR3 sequences shared by patients and controls.

TCR beta VDJ combinations and CDR3 sequences were profiled from genomic DNA. TCRdb reprocessed the reads via MiXCR and lists one record per CDR3 protein. Of about 180,000 distinct CDR3 sequences in the sample, nearly 50% were seen once. Turning to this clonotype: Its antigen is currently unknown.

The chain links TRBV19 to TRBJ1-5, with TRBD1 matching 8 bases. Material for sequencing was sorted CD4+, CD8+, or CD8+CD57+ T cells (not recorded which) from PBMCs. The source is a human donor with aplastic anemia. CDR3 sequence (DNA): TGTGCCAGTAAGGGCCAGGGGGCGAATCAGCCCCAGCATTTT. Its translation: CASKGQGANQPQHF.